The sequence of this T cell receptor (beta chain) was determined in a study of metastatic and nonmetastatic thyroid tumors. Nobody among the patients had been given any treatment before thyroid surgery. There are 13 residues in the CDR3. The V and J ends lost 7 bases and 5 bases respectively, with 15 bases between them. The germline V gene encodes CDR1 MNHNS and CDR2 SASEGT. TCRdb re-clonotyped the PCR reads via MiXCR. The repertoire has about 35,000 clones, 17% of them found once; the top ten carry 5% to 8%. V and J are TRBV6-1 and TRBJ2-7, with D possibly matching TRBD1 (6 bases). The clonotype comes from a male donor with papillary thyroid cancer or a benign thyroid nodule (not recorded which). Some clones in this sample may be carry-over from other donors' samples. The source material was blood. This CDR3 is CASTKGEYNEQYF. DNA for the CDR3: TGTGCCAGCACAAAGGGGGAATACAACGAGCAGTACTTC.